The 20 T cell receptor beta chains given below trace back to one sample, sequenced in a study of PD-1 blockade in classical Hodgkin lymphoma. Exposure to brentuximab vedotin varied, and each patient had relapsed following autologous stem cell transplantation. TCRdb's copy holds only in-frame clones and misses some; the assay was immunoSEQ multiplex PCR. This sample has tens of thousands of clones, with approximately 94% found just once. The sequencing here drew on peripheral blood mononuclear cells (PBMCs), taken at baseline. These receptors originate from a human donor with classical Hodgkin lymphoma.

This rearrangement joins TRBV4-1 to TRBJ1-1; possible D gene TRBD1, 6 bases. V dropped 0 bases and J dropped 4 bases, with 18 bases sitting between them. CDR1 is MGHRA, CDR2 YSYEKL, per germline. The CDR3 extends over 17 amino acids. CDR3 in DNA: TGCGCCAGCAGCCAAGACCCAAAATCAGGGGTCAGCACTGAAGCTTTCTTT. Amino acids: CASSQDPKSGVSTEAFF.

The CDR3 loop reads CASKGQSYSYNEQFF. For the CDR3, the DNA is TGTGCCAGCAAAGGGCAGAGTTACTCCTACAATGAGCAGTTCTTC. The chain links TRBV27 to TRBJ2-1; D gene ambiguous. Trimming stripped 7 bases from V and 0 bases from J, with 13 bases between. The V gene's germline CDR1 is MNHEY and CDR2 SMNVEV (reference sequence). This CDR3 has 15 residues.

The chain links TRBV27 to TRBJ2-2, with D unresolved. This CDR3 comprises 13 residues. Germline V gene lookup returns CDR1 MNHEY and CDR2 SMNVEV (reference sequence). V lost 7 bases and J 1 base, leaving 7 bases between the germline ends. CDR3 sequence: CASKILNTGELFF. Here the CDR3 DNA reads TGTGCCAGCAAGATCCTGAACACCGGGGAGCTGTTTTTT.

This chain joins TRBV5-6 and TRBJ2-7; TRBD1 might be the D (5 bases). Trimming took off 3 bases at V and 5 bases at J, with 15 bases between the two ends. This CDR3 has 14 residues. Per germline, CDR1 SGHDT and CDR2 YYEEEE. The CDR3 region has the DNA TGTGCCAGCAGCTGGCAGGGTCTCCCCAACGAGCAGTACTTC. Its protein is CASSWQGLPNEQYF.

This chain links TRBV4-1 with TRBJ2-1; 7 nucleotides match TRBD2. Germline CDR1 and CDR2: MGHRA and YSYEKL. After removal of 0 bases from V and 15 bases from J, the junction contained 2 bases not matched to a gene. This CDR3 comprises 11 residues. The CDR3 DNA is TGCGCCAGCAGCCAAGAAAGGACTAGGTTCTTC. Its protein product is CASSQERTRFF.

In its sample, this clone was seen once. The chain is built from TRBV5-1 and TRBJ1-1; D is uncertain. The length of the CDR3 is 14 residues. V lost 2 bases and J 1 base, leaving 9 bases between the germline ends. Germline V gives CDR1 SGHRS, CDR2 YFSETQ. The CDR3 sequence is CASSLLDGNTEAFF. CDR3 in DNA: TGCGCCAGCAGCTTATTGGACGGGAACACTGAAGCTTTCTTT.

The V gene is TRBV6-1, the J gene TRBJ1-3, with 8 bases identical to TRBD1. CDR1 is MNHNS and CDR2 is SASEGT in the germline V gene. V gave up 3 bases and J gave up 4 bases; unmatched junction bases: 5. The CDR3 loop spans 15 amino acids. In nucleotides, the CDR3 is TGTGCCAGCAGTGACGGGACAGGTTTGGGAAACACCATATATTTT. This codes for CASSDGTGLGNTIYF.

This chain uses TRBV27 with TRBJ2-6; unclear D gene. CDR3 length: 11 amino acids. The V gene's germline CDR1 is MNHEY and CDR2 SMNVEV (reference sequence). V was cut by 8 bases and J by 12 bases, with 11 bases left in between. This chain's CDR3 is CASGPLSVLTF. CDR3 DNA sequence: TGTGCCAGCGGCCCACTAAGCGTCCTGACTTTC.

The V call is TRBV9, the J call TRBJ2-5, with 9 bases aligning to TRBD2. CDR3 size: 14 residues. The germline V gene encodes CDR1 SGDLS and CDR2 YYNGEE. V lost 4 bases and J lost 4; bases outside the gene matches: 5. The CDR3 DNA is TGTGCCAGCAGCTTACTAGCGGGCCCAGAGACCCAGTACTTC. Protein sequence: CASSLLAGPETQYF.

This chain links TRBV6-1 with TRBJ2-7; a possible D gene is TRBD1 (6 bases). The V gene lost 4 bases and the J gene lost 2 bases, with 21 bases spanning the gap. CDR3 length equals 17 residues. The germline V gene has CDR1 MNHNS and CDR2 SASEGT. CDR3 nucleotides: TGTGCCAGCAGTGCCCTAAGTCTCGGACAGAGAGCCTACGAGCAGTACTTC. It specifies CASSALSLGQRAYEQYF.

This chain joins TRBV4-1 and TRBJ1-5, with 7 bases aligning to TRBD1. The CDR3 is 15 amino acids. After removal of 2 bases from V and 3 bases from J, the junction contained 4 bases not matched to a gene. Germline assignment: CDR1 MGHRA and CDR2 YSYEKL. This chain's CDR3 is CASSQSQGDNQPQHF. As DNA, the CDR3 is TGCGCCAGCAGCCAATCCCAGGGGGACAATCAGCCCCAGCATTTT.

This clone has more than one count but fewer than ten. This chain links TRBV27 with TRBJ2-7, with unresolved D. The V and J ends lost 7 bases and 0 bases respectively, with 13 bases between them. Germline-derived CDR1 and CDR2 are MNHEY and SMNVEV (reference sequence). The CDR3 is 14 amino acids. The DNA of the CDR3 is TGTGCCAGCACGAGACGTCTAAGCTCCTACGAGCAGTACTTC. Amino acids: CASTRRLSSYEQYF.

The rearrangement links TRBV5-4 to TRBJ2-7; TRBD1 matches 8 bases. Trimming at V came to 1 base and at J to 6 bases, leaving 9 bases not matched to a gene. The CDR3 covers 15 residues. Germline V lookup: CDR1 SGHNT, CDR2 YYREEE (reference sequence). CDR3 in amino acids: CASSLPGAGQVEQYF. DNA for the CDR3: TGTGCCAGCAGCTTGCCTGGGGCGGGACAGGTCGAGCAGTACTTC.

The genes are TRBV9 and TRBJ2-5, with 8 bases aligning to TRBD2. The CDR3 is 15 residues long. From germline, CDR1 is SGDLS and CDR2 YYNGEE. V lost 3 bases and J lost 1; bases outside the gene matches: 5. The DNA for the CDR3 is TGTGCCAGCAGCGAGGGACTAGTAGGCCAAGAGACCCAGTACTTC. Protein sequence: CASSEGLVGQETQYF.

CDR3 bases: TGTGCCAGCACCCTACCCGGAGTGGGGTATTCGGGTGAGCAGTTCTTC. It translates to CASTLPGVGYSGEQFF. The chain is built from TRBV5-4 and TRBJ2-1; D uncertain. Trimming pared 6 bases from V and 9 bases from J, leaving 25 bases between. The CDR3 loop spans 16 amino acids. Germline values: CDR1 SGHNT, CDR2 YYREEE (reference sequence).

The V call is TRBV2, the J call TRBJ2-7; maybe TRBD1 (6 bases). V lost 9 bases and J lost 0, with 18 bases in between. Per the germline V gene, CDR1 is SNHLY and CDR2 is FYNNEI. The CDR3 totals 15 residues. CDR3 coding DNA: TGTGCCAGTGGGGTCGACAGGCCCAGCTCCTACGAGCAGTACTTC. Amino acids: CASGVDRPSSYEQYF.

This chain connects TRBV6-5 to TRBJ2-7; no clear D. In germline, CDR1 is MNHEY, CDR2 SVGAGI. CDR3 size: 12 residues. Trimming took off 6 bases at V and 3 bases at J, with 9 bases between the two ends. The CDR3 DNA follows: TGTGCCAGCAGCTGGACCGGCTACGAGCAGTACTTC. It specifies CASSWTGYEQYF.

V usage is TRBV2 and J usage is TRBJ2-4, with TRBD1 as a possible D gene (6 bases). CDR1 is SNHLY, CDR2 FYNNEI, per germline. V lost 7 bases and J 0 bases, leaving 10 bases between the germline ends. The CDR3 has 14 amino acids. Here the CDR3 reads CASTGDLAKNIQYF. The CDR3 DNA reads TGTGCCAGCACAGGGGATCTAGCCAAAAACATTCAGTACTTC.

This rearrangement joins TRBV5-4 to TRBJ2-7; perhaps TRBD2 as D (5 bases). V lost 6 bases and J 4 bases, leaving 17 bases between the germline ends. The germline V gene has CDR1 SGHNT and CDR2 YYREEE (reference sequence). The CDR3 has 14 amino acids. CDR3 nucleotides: TGTGCCAGCACCCTCCACGGGGAAAGTTACGAGCAGTACTTC. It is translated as CASTLHGESYEQYF.

The DNA of the CDR3 is TGCAGCGTTGGGTACAATGAGCAGTTCTTC. Encoded protein: CSVGYNEQFF. V and J are TRBV29-1 and TRBJ2-1; D unresolved. The CDR3 covers 10 residues. V was clipped by 4 bases and J by 4 bases, with 2 bases between them. CDR1 is SQVTM, CDR2 ANQGSEA, per germline.